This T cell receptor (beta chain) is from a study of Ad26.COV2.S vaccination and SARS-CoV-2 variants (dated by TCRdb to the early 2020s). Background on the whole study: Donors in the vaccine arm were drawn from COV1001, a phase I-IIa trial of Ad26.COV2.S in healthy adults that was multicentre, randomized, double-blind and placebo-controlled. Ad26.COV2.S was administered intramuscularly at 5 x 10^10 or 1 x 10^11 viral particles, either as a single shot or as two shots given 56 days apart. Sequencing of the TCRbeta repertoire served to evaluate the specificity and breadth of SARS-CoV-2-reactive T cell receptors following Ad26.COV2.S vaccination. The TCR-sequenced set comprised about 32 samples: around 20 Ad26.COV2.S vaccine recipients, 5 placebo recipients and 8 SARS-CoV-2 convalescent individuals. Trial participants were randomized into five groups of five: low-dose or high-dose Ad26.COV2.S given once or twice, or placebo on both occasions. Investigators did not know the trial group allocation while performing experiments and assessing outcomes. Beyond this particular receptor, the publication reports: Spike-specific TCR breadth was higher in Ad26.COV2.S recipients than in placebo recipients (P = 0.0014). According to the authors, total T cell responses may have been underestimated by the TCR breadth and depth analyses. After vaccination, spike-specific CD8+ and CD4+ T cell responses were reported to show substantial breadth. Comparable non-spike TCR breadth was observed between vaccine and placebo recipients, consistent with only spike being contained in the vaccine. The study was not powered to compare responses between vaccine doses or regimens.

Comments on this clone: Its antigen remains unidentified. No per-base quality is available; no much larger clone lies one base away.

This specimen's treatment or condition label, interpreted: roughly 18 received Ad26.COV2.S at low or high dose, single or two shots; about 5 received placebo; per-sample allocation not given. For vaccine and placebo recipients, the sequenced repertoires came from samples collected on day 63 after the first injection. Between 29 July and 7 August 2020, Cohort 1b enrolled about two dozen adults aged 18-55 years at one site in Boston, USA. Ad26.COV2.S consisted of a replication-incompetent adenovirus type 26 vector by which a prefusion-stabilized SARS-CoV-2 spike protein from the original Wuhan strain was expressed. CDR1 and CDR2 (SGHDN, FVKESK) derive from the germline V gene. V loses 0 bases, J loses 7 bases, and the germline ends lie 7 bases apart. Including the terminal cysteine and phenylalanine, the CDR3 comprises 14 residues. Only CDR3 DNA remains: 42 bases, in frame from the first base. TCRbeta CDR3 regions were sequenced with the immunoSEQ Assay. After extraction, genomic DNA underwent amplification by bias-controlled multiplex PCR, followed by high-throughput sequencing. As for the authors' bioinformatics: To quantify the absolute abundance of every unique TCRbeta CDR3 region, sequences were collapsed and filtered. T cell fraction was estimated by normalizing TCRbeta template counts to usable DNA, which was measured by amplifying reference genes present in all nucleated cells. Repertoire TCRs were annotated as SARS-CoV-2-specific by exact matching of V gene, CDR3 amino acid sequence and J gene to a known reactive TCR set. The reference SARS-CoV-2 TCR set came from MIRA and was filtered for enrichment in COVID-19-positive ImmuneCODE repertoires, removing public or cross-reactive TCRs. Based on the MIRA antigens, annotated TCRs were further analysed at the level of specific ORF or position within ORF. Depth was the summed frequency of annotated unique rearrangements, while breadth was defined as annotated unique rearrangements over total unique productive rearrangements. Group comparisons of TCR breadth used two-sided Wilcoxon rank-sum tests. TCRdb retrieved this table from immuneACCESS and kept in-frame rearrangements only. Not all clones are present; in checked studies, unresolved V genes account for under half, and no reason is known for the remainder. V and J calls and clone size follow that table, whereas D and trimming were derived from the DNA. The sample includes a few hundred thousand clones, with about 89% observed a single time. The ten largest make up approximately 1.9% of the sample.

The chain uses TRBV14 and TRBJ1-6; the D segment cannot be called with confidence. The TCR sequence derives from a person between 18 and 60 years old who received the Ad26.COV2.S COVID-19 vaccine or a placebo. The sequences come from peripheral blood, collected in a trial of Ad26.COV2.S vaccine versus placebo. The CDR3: CASSQDFRNSPLHF. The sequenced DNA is TGTGCCAGCAGCCAAGATTTCAGGAATTCACCCCTCCACTTT.